The 16 T cell receptor beta chains given below trace back to one sample, sequenced in a study of tumor-infiltrating lymphocytes in oesophageal squamous cell carcinoma. TCRdb independently ran MiXCR on the PCR reads; one entry per CDR3 protein. The data show about 15,000 distinct CDR3 sequences, 40% to 60% seen once. The sequencing sample was made of esophageal tumor tissue. The origin of the receptors is a male donor with esophageal squamous cell carcinoma.

In regard to this clonotype: One junction end does not reproduce the germline sequence, and a read error may be involved. The J gene is TRBJ2-1, the V gene TRBV7-8; D is undetermined. The J call may be wrong; the DNA end is better matched by TRBJ2-5. The germline CDR1 and CDR2 sequences are SGHVS and FQNEAQ. The CDR3 consists of 14 residues. This CDR3 is CASSLVLVQGTQYF. CDR3 bases: TGTGCCAGCAGCTTAGTTTTGGTCCAAGGGACCCAGTACTTC.

This clonotype was observed once. V usage is TRBV7-9 and J usage is TRBJ2-5, with TRBD1 matching over 10 bases. The DNA end is a closer match to TRBJ2-1, so the J assignment may be wrong. The CDR3 extends over 14 amino acids. The V gene's germline CDR1 is SEHNR and CDR2 FQNEAQ (reference sequence). This CDR3 reads CASSRDRGGNEQFF. The DNA for the CDR3 is TGTGCCAGCAGCCGGGACAGGGGAGGGAATGAGCAGTTCTTC.

The table lists this clonotype with many counts. Possible read error: a much larger clone is one base away. The chain has TRBV5-1 and TRBJ2-5; 7 bases fit TRBD2. The CDR3 extends over 15 amino acids. The V gene end was trimmed by 4 bases and the J gene end by 11 bases; junction bases not matched to a gene: 17. The germline V gene has CDR1 SGHRS and CDR2 YFSETQ. The CDR3 sequence: CASSPGTTYYNEQYF. The CDR3 bases are TGCGCCAGCAGCCCAGGGACTACTTACTACAATGAGCAGTACTTC.

This chain connects TRBV7-1 to TRBJ2-5, with D possibly matching TRBD2 (6 bases). Being an ORF, TRBV7-1 has a function that is uncertain. The CDR3 is 13 residues long. V dropped 5 bases and J dropped 5 bases, with 12 bases sitting between them. The CDR3 loop is CASSGAGVETQYF. CDR3 nucleotides: TGTGCCAGCAGCGGAGCGGGCGTGGAGACCCAGTACTTC.

Points on this clonotype: This may stem from a read error, because a much larger clone lies one nucleotide away. The V and J genes are TRBV19 and TRBJ2-7, with a weak D call TRBD1 (6 bases). V was shortened by 7 bases and J by 7 bases, with 20 bases between the two germline ends. There are 14 residues in the CDR3. CDR1 and CDR2 (germline): LNHDA, SQIVND (reference sequence). CDR3 sequence (DNA): TGTGCCAGTATTCGGCAGGGGATTGGCAATGAGCAGTACTTC. Translation gives CASIRQGIGNEQYF.

The chain joins TRBV19 to TRBJ1-5; D might be TRBD1 (6 bases). Germline values: CDR1 LNHDA, CDR2 SQIVND (reference sequence). This CDR3 has 15 amino acids. Trimming stripped 3 bases from V and 7 bases from J, with 16 bases between. CDR3 sequence: CASSMLLGAAQPQHF. CDR3 sequence (DNA): TGTGCCAGTAGTATGTTATTGGGGGCGGCCCAGCCCCAGCATTTT.

This clonotype occurred a few times. The V gene is TRBV7-2, the J gene TRBJ2-7, with 10 bases identical to TRBD1. The V and J ends lost 4 bases and 2 bases, in that order; junction bases with no gene match: 2. The germline V gene encodes CDR1 SGHTA and CDR2 FQGNSA. The CDR3 has 14 residues. Here the CDR3 reads CASSYGTGAYEQYF. CDR3 DNA sequence: TGTGCCAGCAGCTATGGGACAGGGGCCTACGAGCAGTACTTC.

The chain recombines TRBV5-1 with TRBJ2-3; perhaps TRBD2 as D (5 bases). The V gene's germline CDR1 is SGHRS and CDR2 YFSETQ. The V gene lost 0 bases and the J gene lost 0 bases, with 11 bases spanning the gap. This CDR3 region has 16 residues. CDR3 in DNA: TGCGCCAGCAGCTTGGGGCTAGCAACTAGCACAGATACGCAGTATTTT. As protein: CASSLGLATSTDTQYF.

CDR3: CASRESGASSYNEQYF. CDR3 bases: TGTGCCAGCAGGGAAAGCGGGGCAAGCTCCTACAATGAGCAGTACTTC. V usage is TRBV6-1 and J usage is TRBJ2-1; 7 bases align to TRBD2. Matching the DNA end better, TRBJ2-7 makes the J call doubtful. The CDR3 covers 16 residues. Germline lookup yields CDR1 MNHNS and CDR2 SASEGT.

Only one count was recorded for this clonotype. Possible read error: a much larger clone is one base away. The rearrangement links TRBV4-2 to TRBJ2-3; tentatively, D is TRBD1 (5 bases). The J call may not be correct, given that the DNA end is closer to TRBJ2-7. This CDR3 contains 13 residues. Germline V gene sequence: CDR1 LGHNA, CDR2 YNFKEQ. DNA of the CDR3: TGTGCCAGCAGCCCCAACAGGCTGAATGAGCAGTACTTC. It yields the protein CASSPNRLNEQYF.

This clonotype was counted between two and nine times. The V and J genes are TRBV7-3 and TRBJ2-2; 11 bases are shared with TRBD2. J lost 4 bases, V lost 4 bases, and 2 bases had no gene match. Germline V CDR1 and CDR2: SGHTA, FQGTGA. The CDR3 covers 15 residues. The CDR3 region is CASSSTSGSTGELFF. CDR3 nucleotide sequence: TGTGCCAGCAGCTCTACTAGCGGGAGCACCGGGGAGCTGTTTTTT.

The V and J genes are TRBV7-3 and TRBJ2-1, with TRBD2 matching 8 bases. J gave up 5 bases and V 1 base, and 7 bases lay outside the gene matches. CDR1 SGHTA and CDR2 FQGTGA come from the germline V gene. CDR3 size: 16 residues. The CDR3: CASSLIGGRTHNEQFF. CDR3 DNA sequence: TGTGCCAGCAGCTTAATTGGCGGGAGGACCCACAATGAGCAGTTCTTC.

This clonotype came up many times. The chain carries TRBV5-4 and TRBJ2-5; weak D call: TRBD2 (6 bases). The CDR3 runs 15 residues. The germline V and J ends were trimmed by 4 bases and 5 bases, with 18 bases remaining between them. CDR1 and CDR2 (germline): SGHNT, YYREEE (reference sequence). The CDR3 sequence is CASSRTGGAGETQYF. CDR3 nucleotides: TGTGCCAGCAGCAGGACCGGCGGGGCCGGGGAGACCCAGTACTTC.

In this sample, this clonotype turned up a few times. The chain has TRBV12-3 or TRBV12-4 and TRBJ1-1, with D possibly being TRBD1 (5 bases). The CDR3 covers 13 residues. The V end lost 5 bases, the J end lost 1 base, and 8 bases lay between the germline ends. The CDR3: CASSKTGNTEAFF. The DNA for the CDR3 is TGTGCCAGCAGTAAAACAGGGAACACTGAAGCTTTCTTT.

This clonotype was detected once. The chain uses TRBV12-3 or TRBV12-4 and TRBJ1-1; D is possibly TRBD1 (6 bases). The CDR3 sequence is 16 residues long. V lost 2 bases to trimming and J lost 0 bases, with 13 bases between them. DNA for the CDR3: TGTGCCAGCAGTTTAAACCCCGGACAGTTGAACACTGAAGCTTTCTTT. Amino acids: CASSLNPGQLNTEAFF.

This clonotype was seen repeatedly, ten times or more. The chain is built from TRBV9 and TRBJ2-1; TRBD1 matches 9 bases. V lost 0 bases and J lost 10; bases outside the gene matches: 11. This CDR3 has 16 residues. Germline loops: CDR1 SGDLS, CDR2 YYNGEE. CDR3 bases: TGTGCCAGCAGCGTAGGCTCCGGGACAGGGATAGGCGAGCAGTTCTTC. Residues: CASSVGSGTGIGEQFF.